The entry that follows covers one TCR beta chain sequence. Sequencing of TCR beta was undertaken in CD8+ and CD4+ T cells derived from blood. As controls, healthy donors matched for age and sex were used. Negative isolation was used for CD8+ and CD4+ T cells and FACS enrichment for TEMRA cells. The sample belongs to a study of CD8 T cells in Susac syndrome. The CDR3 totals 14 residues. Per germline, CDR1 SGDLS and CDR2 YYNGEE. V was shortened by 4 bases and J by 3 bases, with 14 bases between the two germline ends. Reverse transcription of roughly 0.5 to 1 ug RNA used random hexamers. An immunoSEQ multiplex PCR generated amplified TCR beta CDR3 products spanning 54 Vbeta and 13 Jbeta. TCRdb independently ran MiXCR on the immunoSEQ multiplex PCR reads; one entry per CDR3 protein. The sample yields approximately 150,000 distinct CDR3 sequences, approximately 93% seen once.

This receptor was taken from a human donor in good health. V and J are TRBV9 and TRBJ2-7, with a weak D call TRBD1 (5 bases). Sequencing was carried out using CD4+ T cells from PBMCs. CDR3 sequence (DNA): TGTGCCAGCAGCCCCCGCCCCCAGGGCTACGAGCAGTACTTC. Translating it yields CASSPRPQGYEQYF.